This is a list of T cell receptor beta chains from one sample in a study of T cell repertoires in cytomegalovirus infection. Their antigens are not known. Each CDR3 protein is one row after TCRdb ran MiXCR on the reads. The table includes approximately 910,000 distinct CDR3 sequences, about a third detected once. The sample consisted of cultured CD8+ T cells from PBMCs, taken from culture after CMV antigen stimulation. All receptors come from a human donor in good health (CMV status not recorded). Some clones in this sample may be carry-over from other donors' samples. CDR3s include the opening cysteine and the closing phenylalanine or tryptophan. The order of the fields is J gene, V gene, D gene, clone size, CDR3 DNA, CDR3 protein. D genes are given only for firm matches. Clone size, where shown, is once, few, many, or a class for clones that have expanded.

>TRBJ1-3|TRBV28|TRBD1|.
TGTGCCAGCAGTTTTCGGACAGGGCCTAAGGGAAACACCATATATTTT
CASSFRTGPKGNTIYF
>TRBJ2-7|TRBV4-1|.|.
TGCGCCAGCACCACGACGGGGACACCGGGCGAGCAGTACTTC
CASTTTGTPGEQYF
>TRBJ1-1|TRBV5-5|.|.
TGTGCCAGCAGCCTAAGGAAGGGCCCTGAAGCTTTCTTT
CASSLRKGPEAFF
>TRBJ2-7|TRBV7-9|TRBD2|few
TGTGCCAGCAGTCCGGGGAGTGGGGAGGGTTCCTACGAGCAGTACTTC
CASSPGSGEGSYEQYF
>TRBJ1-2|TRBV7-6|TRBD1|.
TGTGCCAGCAGCCCCGACCCAGGACAGGGTGACTATGGCTACACCTTC
CASSPDPGQGDYGYTF
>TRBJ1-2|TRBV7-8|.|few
TGTGCCAGCAGCTTAGGGGTATCCTCTAACTATGGCTACACCTTC
CASSLGVSSNYGYTF
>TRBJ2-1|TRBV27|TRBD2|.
TGTGCCAGCAGTGGGGTCGGAGCGGGGGGGCCCTACAATGAGCAGTTCTTC
CASSGVGAGGPYNEQFF
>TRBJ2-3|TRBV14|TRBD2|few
TGTGCCAGCAGCCAAACTAACCTCATACTAGCGGGGGTCACAGATACGCAGTATTTT
CASSQTNLILAGVTDTQYF
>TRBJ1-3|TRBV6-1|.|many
TGTGCCACCAGGGCTCCAGGGACCTCTGGAAACACCATATATTTT
CATRAPGTSGNTIYF
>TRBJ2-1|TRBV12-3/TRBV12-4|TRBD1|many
TGTGCCAGCAGCCCGACAGGGAGCTCCTACAATGAGCAGTTCTTC
CASSPTGSSYNEQFF
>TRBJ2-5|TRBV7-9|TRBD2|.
TGTGCCAGCAGCTTTTGGGAGGGCTGGATGAGGCAAGAGACCCAGTACTTC
CASSFWEGWMRQETQYF
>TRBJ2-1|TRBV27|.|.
TGTGCCAGCAGTTTTGCAGGCGGGGAACTTTTGAATGAGCAGTTCTTC
CASSFAGGELLNEQFF
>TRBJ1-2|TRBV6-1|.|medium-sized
TGTGCCAGCACTTCGGGACCGATTAACTATGGCTACACCTTC
CASTSGPINYGYTF
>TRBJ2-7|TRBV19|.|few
TGTGCCAGTAGTATAGCGATTGGGACCCTTACCTACGAGCAGTACTTC
CASSIAIGTLTYEQYF
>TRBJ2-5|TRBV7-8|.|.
TGTGCCAGCAGCCCGACCGAGGGCCGACCCCGGACCCAGTACTTC
CASSPTEGRPRTQYF